This T cell receptor beta chain was retrieved from a study of pediatric ulcerative colitis. Germline CDR1 is LNHDA and CDR2 is SQIVND (reference sequence). V shed 8 bases and J shed 0 bases, with 10 bases lying between them. CDR3 length equals 13 residues. Sequenced by immunoSEQ multiplex PCR; TCRdb stores in-frame clones only, minus some. The table includes approximately 60,000 clones, 70% to 90% detected once. This receptor was identified in a boy aged 10-17 years with severe ulcerative colitis. The gene calls are TRBV19 and TRBJ1-1, with D possibly TRBD1 on 6 matching bases. The sequencing input was blood. CDR3 sequence (DNA): TGTGCCAGTTCTACAGGGATGAACACTGAAGCTTTCTTT. Translated: CASSTGMNTEAFF.